The clone carrying this TCR beta chain has just a few counts. Its cognate antigen is unknown. This CDR3 is 15 amino acids long. With 4 bases removed from V and 4 bases from J, the gap between germline ends came to 16 bases. Germline V gives CDR1 LGHDT, CDR2 YNNKEL (reference sequence). These data originate in a study of post-analysis software for immune sequencing data. Unique molecular identifiers were built into the TCR beta cDNA libraries. TCRdb analysed the PCR reads with MiXCR anew, one entry per CDR3 protein. Of approximately 250,000 distinct CDR3 sequences listed, approximately 34% are singletons. Study-wide results and limits: With TRBV5-6, TRBV5-1 and TRBV20-1 included, several TRBV segments were more frequent in patients than in controls. Significantly lower normalized Chao1 diversity was found in patients with multiple sclerosis relative to controls. Batch-matched samples strongly co-clustered by F measure.

V and J are TRBV3-1 and TRBJ1-2; TRBD1 might be the D (5 bases). The sequence was collected from a girl aged 10-17 years with multiple sclerosis. Sequencing was performed on blood. This chain's CDR3 is CASSPLGEQIYGYTF. Written as DNA, the CDR3 is TGTGCCAGCAGCCCCCTGGGGGAACAGATCTATGGCTACACCTTC.